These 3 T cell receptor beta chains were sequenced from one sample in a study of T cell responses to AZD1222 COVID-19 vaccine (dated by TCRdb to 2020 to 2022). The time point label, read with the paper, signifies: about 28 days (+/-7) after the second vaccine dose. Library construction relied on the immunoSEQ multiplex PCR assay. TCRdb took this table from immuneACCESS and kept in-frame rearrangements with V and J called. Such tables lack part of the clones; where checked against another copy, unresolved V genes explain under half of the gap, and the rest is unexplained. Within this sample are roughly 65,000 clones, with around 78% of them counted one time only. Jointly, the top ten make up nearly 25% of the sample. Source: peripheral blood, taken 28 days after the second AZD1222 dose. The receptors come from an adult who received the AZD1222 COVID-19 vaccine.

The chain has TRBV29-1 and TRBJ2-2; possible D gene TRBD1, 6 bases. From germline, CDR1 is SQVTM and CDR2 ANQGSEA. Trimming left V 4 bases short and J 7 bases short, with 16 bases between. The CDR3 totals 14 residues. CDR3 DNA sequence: TGCAGCGTTGTGGTCAGGGGTAGAGGCGGGGAGCTGTTTTTT. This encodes CSVVVRGRGGELFF.

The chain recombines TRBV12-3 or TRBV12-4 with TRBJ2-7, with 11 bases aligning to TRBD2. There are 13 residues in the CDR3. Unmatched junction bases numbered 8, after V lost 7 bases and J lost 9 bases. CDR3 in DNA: TGTGCCAGCATGACTAGCGGGGCCTGGGGGCAGTACTTC. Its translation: CASMTSGAWGQYF.

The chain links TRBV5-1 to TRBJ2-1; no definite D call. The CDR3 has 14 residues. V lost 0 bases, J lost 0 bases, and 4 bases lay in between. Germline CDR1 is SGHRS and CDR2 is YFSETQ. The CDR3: CASSLEGSYNEQFF. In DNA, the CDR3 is TGCGCCAGCAGCTTGGAGGGCTCCTACAATGAGCAGTTCTTC.